This T cell receptor (beta chain) was identified in a study of T-cell reconstitution after alpha-beta-depleted transplantation in children. With 5 bases clipped from V and 1 base from J, the junction kept 26 bases outside the gene matches. The CDR3 loop spans 22 amino acids. The authors prepared the TCRbeta library with unique molecular identifiers. Using its own MiXCR run on the PCR reads, TCRdb lists one record per CDR3 protein. The repertoire has almost 600,000 distinct CDR3 sequences, roughly 30% of them found once; the top ten carry around 36%. This TCR came from a boy under two years old with Wiskott-Aldrich syndrome, due to receive a stem cell transplant. The chain recombines TRBV7-1 with TRBJ1-5; 7 bases are a match to TRBD1. Being an ORF, TRBV7-1 has a function that is uncertain. Sequencing was performed on PBMCs, taken before TCRalphabeta/CD19-depleted stem cell transplant. The CDR3 DNA reads as TGTGCCAGCAGCATCAAAAGGGGGCGGGGGTTCCCCAACATTCCGAGCAATCAGCCCCAGCATTTT. Translating gives CASSIKRGRGFPNIPSNQPQHF.